These 31 T cell receptor beta chains were sequenced from one sample in a study of T-cell reconstitution after alpha-beta-depleted transplantation in children. Unique molecular identifiers featured in how the TCRbeta library was prepared. In TCRdb, the PCR reads were re-called with MiXCR into one record per CDR3 protein. Of 250,000 to 350,000 distinct CDR3 sequences listed, approximately 9.8% are singletons. This material consisted of PBMCs from the stem cell graft donor, taken from the stem cell graft. Source of these receptors: a human donor who donated a stem cell graft to a child with SCID.

This clonotype appeared many times. The junction departs from germline at one end; a sequencing error may be responsible. The gene calls are TRBV5-1 and TRBJ1-1; D gene unclear. This CDR3 has 12 residues. Germline CDR1 SGHRS, CDR2 YFSETQ. The CDR3 nucleotides read TGTGCCAGCAGCTTAGGGTACACTGAAGCTTTCTTT. Its protein is CASSLGYTEAFF.

This clonotype was counted only a few times. V is TRBV10-3 and J is TRBJ2-7; 9 nucleotides match TRBD1. Germline CDR1 is ENHRY and CDR2 is SYGVKD. The trim removed 2 bases at V and 4 bases at J, leaving 6 bases unmatched. This CDR3 contains 15 residues. The CDR3 nucleotides are TGTGCCATCAGTGAGATGGGACAGGGTAATTACGAGCAGTACTTC. Its protein is CAISEMGQGNYEQYF.

This clonotype appeared many times. This sequence joins TRBV5-1 and TRBJ2-7; D gene unclear. Trimming removed 0 bases at V and 0 bases at J, with 10 bases between. The germline CDR1 and CDR2 sequences are SGHRS and YFSETQ. The CDR3 length is 15 residues. The CDR3 nucleotides read TGCGCCAGCAGCTTGGATCCGGCGGTCTCCTACGAGCAGTACTTC. Its protein product is CASSLDPAVSYEQYF.

This clonotype was observed at least ten times. The gene calls are TRBV10-3 and TRBJ2-1, with 7 bases aligning to TRBD1. The CDR3 is made up of 13 amino acids. The germline V gene has CDR1 ENHRY and CDR2 SYGVKD. V lost 5 bases to trimming and J lost 9 bases; unmatched junction nucleotides: 7. In DNA form, the CDR3 reads TGTGCCATCAGTAGACAGGGTCAAAGTGAGCAGTTCTTC. Residues: CAISRQGQSEQFF.

This clonotype has a handful of counts. V gene TRBV4-2 combines with J gene TRBJ2-3, with D possibly matching TRBD1 (5 bases). Trimming left V 0 bases short and J 4 bases short, with 14 bases between. Germline CDR1 reads LGHNA; CDR2 reads YNFKEQ. The CDR3 covers 16 residues. The CDR3 DNA reads TGTGCCAGCAGCCAAGACCCCGGAAGGGGCGCAGATACGCAGTATTTT. Its protein product is CASSQDPGRGADTQYF.

The chain carries TRBV3-1 and TRBJ2-3, with D possibly TRBD1 on 6 matching bases. The V gene lost 3 bases and the J gene lost 3 bases, with 13 bases spanning the gap. Germline lookup yields CDR1 LGHDT and CDR2 YNNKEL (reference sequence). This CDR3 comprises 15 residues. CDR3 amino acids: CASSQQGTWTDTQYF. The CDR3 region has the DNA TGTGCCAGCAGCCAGCAGGGGACATGGACAGATACGCAGTATTTT.

CDR3 bases: TGCGCCAGCAGCTTGGGTATTGGAGCTTTCTTT. Translating gives CASSLGIGAFF. This rearrangement joins TRBV5-1 to TRBJ1-1; the D is unclear. Germline CDR1 is SGHRS and CDR2 is YFSETQ. CDR3 size: 11 residues. V lost 0 bases, J lost 10 bases, and 7 bases lay in between.

V gene TRBV20-1 combines with J gene TRBJ2-7, with D possibly matching TRBD2 (5 bases). The germline gives CDR1 DFQATT, CDR2 SNEGSKA (reference sequence). Trimming pared 6 bases from V and 3 bases from J, leaving 18 bases between. The CDR3 runs to 14 residues. The CDR3 coding sequence is TGCAGTGCCACCGCGGGTGGGTTAGTCTACGAGCAGTACTTC. Translated, it gives CSATAGGLVYEQYF.

This clonotype has only a few counts. This rearrangement joins TRBV2 to TRBJ2-5, with D unclear. CDR1 SNHLY and CDR2 FYNNEI come from the germline V gene. This CDR3 spans 11 amino acids. V was clipped by 6 bases and J by 5 bases, with 7 bases between them. The chain's CDR3 is CASRGMETQYF. In DNA form, the CDR3 reads TGTGCCAGCAGGGGGATGGAGACCCAGTACTTC. The whole variable domain, filled in from reference TRBV2 and TRBJ2-5, reads EPEVTQTPSHQVTQMGQEVILRCVPISNHLYFYWYRQILGQKVEFLVSFYNNEISEKSEIFDDQFSVERPDGSNFTLKIRSTKLEDSAMYFCASRGMETQYFGPGTRLLVL.

This clonotype was counted only a few times. The chain recombines TRBV20-1 with TRBJ1-1, with TRBD1 as a possible D gene (6 bases). CDR1 is DFQATT, CDR2 SNEGSKA, per germline (reference sequence). The ends were cut back, 4 bases at V and 5 bases at J, with 17 bases in the middle. This CDR3 is 14 amino acids long. The CDR3 DNA sequence: TGCAGTGCTAAAGGGGGACCGAAGGGGACTGAAGCTTTCTTT. As protein: CSAKGGPKGTEAFF.

This chain connects TRBV5-1 to TRBJ2-3; 12 nucleotides line up with TRBD2. CDR1 and CDR2 from the germline V gene are SGHRS and YFSETQ. This CDR3 is built from 16 residues. V shed 3 bases, J shed 2 bases, and the junction held 4 bases outside the gene matches. CDR3 nucleotides: TGCGCCAGCAGCTCCACTAGCGGGGGGCCCACAGATACGCAGTATTTT. As protein: CASSSTSGGPTDTQYF.

This chain uses TRBV27 with TRBJ2-2; the match to TRBD1 covers 9 bases. With V trimmed by 0 bases and J by 4 bases, 3 bases remained unmatched. CDR1 is MNHEY, CDR2 SMNVEV, per germline (reference sequence). The CDR3 runs to 16 residues. CDR3 nucleotide sequence: TGTGCCAGCAGTTTATCGGGGACAGGGTTCACCGGGGAGCTGTTTTTT. This translates into CASSLSGTGFTGELFF.

This clonotype was counted between two and nine times. The chain uses TRBV10-3 and TRBJ2-5; 11 positions match TRBD2. Trimming at V came to 3 bases and at J to 0 bases, leaving 6 bases not matched to a gene. CDR1 is ENHRY, CDR2 SYGVKD, per germline. The CDR3 length is 17 residues. Here the CDR3 reads CAISDLAGGLYQETQYF. CDR3 bases: TGTGCCATCAGTGATCTAGCGGGGGGCCTGTACCAAGAGACCCAGTACTTC.

This clonotype has more than one count but fewer than ten. The chain is built from TRBV12-3 or TRBV12-4 and TRBJ1-3; TRBD1 matches at 7 bases. The trim removed 5 bases at V and 2 bases at J, leaving 3 bases unmatched. This CDR3 spans 14 amino acids. The CDR3 coding sequence is TGTGCCAGCAGTGCCGACAGGGCTGGAAACACCATATATTTT. Protein product: CASSADRAGNTIYF.

The genes are TRBV10-3 and TRBJ1-2; 10 bases fit TRBD1. CDR3 length: 14 residues. V lost 11 bases, J lost 6 bases, and 12 bases stayed unmatched. Germline V lookup: CDR1 ENHRY, CDR2 SYGVKD. The CDR3 bases are TGTGCCGTAGGACCCGGGACAGGGGATAATGGCTACACCTTC. This encodes CAVGPGTGDNGYTF.

This clonotype showed up just a few times. This chain links TRBV27 with TRBJ2-7, with a weak D call TRBD1 (7 bases). The CDR3 consists of 15 residues. V shed 6 bases and J shed 2 bases, with 17 bases lying between them. Germline CDR1 and CDR2: MNHEY and SMNVEV (reference sequence). The CDR3 DNA reads TGTGCCAGCAGCCGCGGGGCAGGGGGTGCCTACGAGCAGTACTTC. Protein: CASSRGAGGAYEQYF.

The rearrangement uses TRBV6-1 and TRBJ2-3; 12 bases map to TRBD2. The length of the CDR3 is 17 residues. Trimming removed 7 bases from V and 0 bases from J; junction bases left unmatched: 8. Germline values: CDR1 MNHNS, CDR2 SASEGT. The DNA for the CDR3 is TGTGCCAGCAAGAGACTAGCGGGGGCGCCTAGCACAGATACGCAGTATTTT. Its translation is CASKRLAGAPSTDTQYF.

This chain connects TRBV12-3 or TRBV12-4 to TRBJ1-5; 8 nucleotides match TRBD1. The CDR3 loop spans 14 amino acids. J gave up 6 bases and V 3 bases, and 4 bases lay outside the gene matches. The CDR3 nucleotides read TGTGCCAGCAGTTTCCTACAGGGGGGTCAGCCCCAGCATTTT. Translating gives CASSFLQGGQPQHF.

This CDR3 reads CASSYGLGLNEQFF. The CDR3 DNA reads TGTGCCAGCAGTTACGGGTTGGGCCTTAATGAGCAGTTCTTC. The genes are TRBV6-5 and TRBJ2-1; D remains ambiguous. Germline CDR1 reads MNHEY; CDR2 reads SVGAGI. The length of the CDR3 is 14 residues. Trimming cost V 2 bases and J 7 bases, with 12 bases left between them.

The chain has TRBV29-1 and TRBJ1-2; the match to TRBD1 covers 10 bases. Looked up from germline, CDR1 is SQVTM and CDR2 is ANQGSEA. This CDR3 region has 14 residues. With 7 bases clipped from V and 5 bases from J, the junction kept 10 bases outside the gene matches. The CDR3 sequence is CSALTGGAKYGYTF. DNA of the CDR3: TGCAGCGCCCTGACAGGGGGCGCGAAGTATGGCTACACCTTC.

The chain employs TRBV12-3 or TRBV12-4 and TRBJ1-6; 8 bases map to TRBD1. The CDR3 consists of 14 residues. J lost 10 bases, V lost 3 bases, and 5 bases had no gene match. The CDR3 is CASSFQGAASPLHF. CDR3 coding DNA: TGTGCCAGCAGTTTCCAGGGGGCTGCGTCACCCCTCCACTTT.

This clonotype was seen a handful of times. This chain connects TRBV7-9 to TRBJ2-7; D remains unclear. Trimming stripped 1 base from V and 5 bases from J, with 9 bases between. The CDR3 extends over 13 amino acids. Germline V gene sequence: CDR1 SEHNR, CDR2 FQNEAQ (reference sequence). The CDR3 region has the DNA TGTGCCAGCAGCTTAGGGTCGGCAAACGAGCAGTACTTC. Its protein product is CASSLGSANEQYF.

The table lists this clonotype with a few counts. V usage is TRBV28 and J usage is TRBJ2-3, with 8 bases matching TRBD2. The CDR3 loop spans 14 amino acids. Per the germline V gene, CDR1 is MDHEN and CDR2 is SYDVKM. The ends lost 8 bases at V and 5 bases at J; junction bases unmatched: 9. The CDR3 spells CASGTGGRGDTQYF. DNA for the CDR3: TGTGCCAGCGGTACGGGGGGGCGTGGAGATACGCAGTATTTT. Full variable domain (outside the CDR3, taken from reference TRBV28 and TRBJ2-3): DVKVTQSSRYLVKRTGEKVFLECVQDMDHENMFWYRQDPGLGLRLIYFSYDVKMKEKGDIPEGYSVSREKKERFSLILESASTNQTSMYLCASGTGGRGDTQYFGPGTRLTVL.

This clonotype was picked up a small number of times. The CDR3 DNA reads TGTGCCAGCAGTGATGTCCCCTACGAGCAGTACTTC. It codes for CASSDVPYEQYF. This rearrangement joins TRBV2 to TRBJ2-7; D is uncertain. CDR1 and CDR2 from the germline V gene are SNHLY and FYNNEI. V shed 3 bases and J shed 2 bases, with 5 bases lying between them. This CDR3 comprises 12 residues.

The V and J genes are TRBV25-1 and TRBJ2-1, with TRBD2 matching 14 bases. CDR1 and CDR2 from the germline V gene are MGHDK and SYGVNS. V gave up 8 bases and J gave up 1 base; unmatched junction bases: 4. The CDR3 spans 16 residues. In DNA, the CDR3 is TGTGCCAGCGAGACTAGCGGGGGGGCGTCCTACAATGAGCAGTTCTTC. This translates into CASETSGGASYNEQFF. Looking up the rest from reference TRBV25-1 and TRBJ2-1 gives the full variable domain: EADIYQTPRYLVIGTGKKITLECSQTMGHDKMYWYQQDPGMELHLIHYSYGVNSTEKGDLSSESTVSRIRTEHFPLTLESARPSHTSQYLCASETSGGASYNEQFFGPGTRLTVL.

This chain links TRBV7-8 with TRBJ2-1, with 13 bases lining up with TRBD2. The junction had 5 bases not matched to a gene; V was cut back by 5 bases and J by 4 bases. Germline CDR1 SGHVS, CDR2 FQNEAQ. The CDR3 consists of 16 residues. CDR3 nucleotide sequence: TGTGCCAGCAGCCCCAGACTAGCGGGGGGTTACAATGAGCAGTTCTTC. Its translation is CASSPRLAGGYNEQFF.

By share, this clonotype ranks as medium-sized. This chain joins TRBV13 and TRBJ1-6, with D perhaps matching TRBD1 (5 bases). Germline-derived CDR1 and CDR2 are PRHDT and FYEKMQ (reference sequence). The CDR3 length is 14 residues. V was clipped by 1 base and J by 5 bases, with 6 bases between them. The chain's CDR3 is CASSLEQDNSPLHF. The CDR3 bases are TGTGCCAGCAGCTTAGAACAGGATAATTCACCCCTCCACTTT.

This clonotype was counted ten times or more. This chain connects TRBV4-1 to TRBJ2-2; 8 bases align to TRBD1. This CDR3 is 12 amino acids long. Trimming cost V 4 bases and J 11 bases; bases outside gene matches: 3. Germline loops: CDR1 MGHRA, CDR2 YSYEKL. For the CDR3, the DNA is TGCGCCAGCAGCCGCGGACAGGGAGAGCTGTTTTTT. Encoded protein: CASSRGQGELFF.

This clonotype was found a few times. The CDR3 DNA follows: TGCGCCAGCAGCCAAGGAGGGGACAGGGTAACCTACGAGCAGTACTTC. Its translation: CASSQGGDRVTYEQYF. The chain has TRBV4-1 and TRBJ2-7; 9 nucleotides line up with TRBD1. The CDR3 extends over 16 amino acids. Trimming removed 1 base from V and 2 bases from J; junction bases left unmatched: 6. Germline V gene lookup returns CDR1 MGHRA and CDR2 YSYEKL.

There are a few counts of this clonotype. The chain has TRBV3-1 and TRBJ2-1; 13 bases are a match to TRBD2. Per the germline V gene, CDR1 is LGHDT and CDR2 is YNNKEL (reference sequence). The CDR3 consists of 15 residues. The junction had 12 bases not matched to a gene; V was cut back by 9 bases and J by 10 bases. Here the CDR3 reads CASRPGLAGLGEQFF. As DNA, the CDR3 is TGTGCCAGTCGACCGGGACTAGCGGGACTGGGCGAGCAGTTCTTC.

This clonotype showed up just a few times. The CDR3 spells CSVESDSYEQYF. CDR3 nucleotides: TGCAGCGTTGAGTCGGACAGCTACGAGCAGTACTTC. The rearrangement links TRBV29-1 to TRBJ2-7; weak D call: TRBD1 (6 bases). Germline loops: CDR1 SQVTM, CDR2 ANQGSEA. V shed 3 bases and J shed 3 bases, with 9 bases lying between them. The CDR3 totals 12 residues.